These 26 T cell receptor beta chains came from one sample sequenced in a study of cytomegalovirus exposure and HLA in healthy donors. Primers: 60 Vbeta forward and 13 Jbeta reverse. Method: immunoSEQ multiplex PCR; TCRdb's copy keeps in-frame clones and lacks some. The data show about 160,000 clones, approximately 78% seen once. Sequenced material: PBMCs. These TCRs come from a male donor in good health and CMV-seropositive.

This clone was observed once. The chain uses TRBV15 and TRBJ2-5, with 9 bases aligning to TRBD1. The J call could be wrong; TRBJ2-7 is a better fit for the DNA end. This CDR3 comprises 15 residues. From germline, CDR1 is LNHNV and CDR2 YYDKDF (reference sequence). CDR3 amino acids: CATSTPGQGGREQYF. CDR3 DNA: TGTGCCACCAGCACCCCGGGACAGGGAGGGCGCGAGCAGTACTTC.

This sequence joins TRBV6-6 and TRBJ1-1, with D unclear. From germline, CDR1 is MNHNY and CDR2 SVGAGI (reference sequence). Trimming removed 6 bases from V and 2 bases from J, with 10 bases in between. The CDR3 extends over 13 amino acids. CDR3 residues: CASSPDLNTEAFF. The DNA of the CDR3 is TGTGCCAGCAGCCCTGACTTAAACACTGAAGCTTTCTTT.

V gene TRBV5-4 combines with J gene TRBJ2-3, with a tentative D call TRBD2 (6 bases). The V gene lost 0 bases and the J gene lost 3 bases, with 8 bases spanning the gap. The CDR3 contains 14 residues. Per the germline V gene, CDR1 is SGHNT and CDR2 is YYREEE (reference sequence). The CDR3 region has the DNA TGTGCCAGCAGCTTGGCGGGGGAAACAGATACGCAGTATTTT. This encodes CASSLAGETDTQYF.

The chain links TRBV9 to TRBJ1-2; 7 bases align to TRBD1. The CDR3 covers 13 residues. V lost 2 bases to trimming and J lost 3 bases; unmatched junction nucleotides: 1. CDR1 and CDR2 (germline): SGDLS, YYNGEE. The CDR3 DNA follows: TGTGCCAGCAGCGTCACAGGGGACTATGGCTACACCTTC. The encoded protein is CASSVTGDYGYTF.

The CDR3, as DNA: TGTGCCTGGAGTAGACAGAGCTATGGCTACACCTTC. This encodes CAWSRQSYGYTF. The V and J genes are TRBV30 and TRBJ1-2; perhaps TRBD1 as D (5 bases). Trimming shortened V by 2 bases and J by 4 bases, and 8 bases separated the two germline ends. The CDR3 is 12 amino acids. Germline-derived CDR1 and CDR2 are GTSNPN and SVGIG (reference sequence).

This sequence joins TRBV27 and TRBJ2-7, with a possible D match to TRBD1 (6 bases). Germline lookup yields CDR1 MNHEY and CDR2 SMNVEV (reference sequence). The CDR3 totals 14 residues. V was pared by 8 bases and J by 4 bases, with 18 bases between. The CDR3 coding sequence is TGTGCCAGCGCCTCAGGGACACACGGTTACGAGCAGTACTTC. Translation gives CASASGTHGYEQYF.

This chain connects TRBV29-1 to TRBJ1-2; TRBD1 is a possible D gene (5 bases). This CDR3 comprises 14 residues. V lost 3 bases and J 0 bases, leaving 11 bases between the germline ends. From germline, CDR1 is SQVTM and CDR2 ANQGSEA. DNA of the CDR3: TGCAGCGTTGAGGAGCGGGGACCTAACTATGGCTACACCTTC. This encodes CSVEERGPNYGYTF.

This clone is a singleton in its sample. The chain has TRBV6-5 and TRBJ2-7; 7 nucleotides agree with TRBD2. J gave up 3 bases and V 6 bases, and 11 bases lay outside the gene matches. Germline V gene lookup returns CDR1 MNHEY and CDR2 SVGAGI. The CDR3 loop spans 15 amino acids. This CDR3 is CASSRPGLVNYEQYF. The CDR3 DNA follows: TGTGCCAGCAGCCGCCCCGGACTAGTAAACTACGAGCAGTACTTC.

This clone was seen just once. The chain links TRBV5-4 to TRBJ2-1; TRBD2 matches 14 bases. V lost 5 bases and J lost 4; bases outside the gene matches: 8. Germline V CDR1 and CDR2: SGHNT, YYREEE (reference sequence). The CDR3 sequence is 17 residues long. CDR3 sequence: CASRNGLAGGPYNEQFF. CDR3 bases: TGTGCCAGCAGAAACGGACTAGCGGGGGGTCCATACAATGAGCAGTTCTTC.

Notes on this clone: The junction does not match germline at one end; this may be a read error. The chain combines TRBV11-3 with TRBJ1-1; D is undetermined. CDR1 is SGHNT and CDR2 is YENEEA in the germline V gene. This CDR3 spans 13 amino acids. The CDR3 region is CASSFSMNTKAFF. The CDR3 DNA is TGTGCCAGCAGCTTCTCAATGAACACTAAAGCTTTCTTT.

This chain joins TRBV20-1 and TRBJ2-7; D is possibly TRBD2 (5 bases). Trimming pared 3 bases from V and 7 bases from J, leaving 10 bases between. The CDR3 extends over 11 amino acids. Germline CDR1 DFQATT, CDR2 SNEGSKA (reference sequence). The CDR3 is CSASSRGEQYF. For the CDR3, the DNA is TGCAGTGCTAGTTCCCGCGGGGAGCAGTACTTC.

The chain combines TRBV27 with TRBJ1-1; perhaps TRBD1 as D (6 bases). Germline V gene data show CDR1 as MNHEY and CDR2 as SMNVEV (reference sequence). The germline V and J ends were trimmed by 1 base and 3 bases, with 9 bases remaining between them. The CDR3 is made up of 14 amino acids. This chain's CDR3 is CASSLYTGHTEAFF. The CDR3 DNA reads TGTGCCAGCAGTTTATATACAGGGCACACTGAAGCTTTCTTT.

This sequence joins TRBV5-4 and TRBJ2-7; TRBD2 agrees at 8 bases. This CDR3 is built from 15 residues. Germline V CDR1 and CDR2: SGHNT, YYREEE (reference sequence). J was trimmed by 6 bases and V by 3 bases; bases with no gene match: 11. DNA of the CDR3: TGTGCCAGCAGCTCCAGTAGCGGGATATTCCGCGAGCAGTACTTC. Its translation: CASSSSSGIFREQYF.

In DNA, the CDR3 is TGTGCCATCAGTCCCGGGGGGAGCAATCAGCCCCAGCATTTT. This codes for CAISPGGSNQPQHF. The rearrangement joins TRBV10-3 to TRBJ1-5, with a weak D call TRBD1 (5 bases). Trimming cost V 5 bases and J 1 base, with 9 bases left between them. CDR3 length equals 14 residues. CDR1 is ENHRY and CDR2 is SYGVKD in the germline V gene.

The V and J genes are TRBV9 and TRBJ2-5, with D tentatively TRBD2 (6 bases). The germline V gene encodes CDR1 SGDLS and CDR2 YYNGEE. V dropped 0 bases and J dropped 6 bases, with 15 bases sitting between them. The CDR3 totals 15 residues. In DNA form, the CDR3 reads TGTGCCAGCAGCGTAGGGGGGGAAACCGTACAGACCCAGTACTTC. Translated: CASSVGGETVQTQYF.

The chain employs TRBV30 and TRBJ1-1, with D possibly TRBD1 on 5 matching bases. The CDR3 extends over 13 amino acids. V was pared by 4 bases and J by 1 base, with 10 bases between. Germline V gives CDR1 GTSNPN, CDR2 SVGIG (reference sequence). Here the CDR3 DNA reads TGTGCCTGGATGGGGCAAACGAACACTGAAGCTTTCTTT. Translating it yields CAWMGQTNTEAFF.

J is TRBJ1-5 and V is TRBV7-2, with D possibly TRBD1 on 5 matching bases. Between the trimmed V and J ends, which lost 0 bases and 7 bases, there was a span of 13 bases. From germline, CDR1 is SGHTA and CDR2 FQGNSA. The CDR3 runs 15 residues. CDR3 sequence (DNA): TGTGCCAGCAGCTTAGCGTTGGGGGGGAACCAGCCCCAGCATTTT. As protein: CASSLALGGNQPQHF.

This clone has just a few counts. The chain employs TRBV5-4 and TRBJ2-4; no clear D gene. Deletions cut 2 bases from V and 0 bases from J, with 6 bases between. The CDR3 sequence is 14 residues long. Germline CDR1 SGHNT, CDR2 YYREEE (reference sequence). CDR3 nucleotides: TGTGCCAGCAGCTTTGAGCTAGCCAAAAACATTCAGTACTTC. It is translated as CASSFELAKNIQYF.

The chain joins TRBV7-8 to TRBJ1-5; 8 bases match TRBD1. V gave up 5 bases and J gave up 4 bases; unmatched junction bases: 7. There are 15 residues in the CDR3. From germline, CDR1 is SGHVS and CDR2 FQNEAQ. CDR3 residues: CASSLLTGVNQPQHF. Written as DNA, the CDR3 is TGTGCCAGCAGCCTCCTGACAGGGGTTAATCAGCCCCAGCATTTT.

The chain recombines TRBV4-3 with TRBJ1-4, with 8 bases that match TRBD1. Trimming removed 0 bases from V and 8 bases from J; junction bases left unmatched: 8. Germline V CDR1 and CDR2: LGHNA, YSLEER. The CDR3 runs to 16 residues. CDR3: CASSQDFLQGVEKLFF. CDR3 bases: TGCGCCAGCAGCCAAGATTTCCTACAGGGGGTGGAAAAACTGTTTTTT.

Here the CDR3 DNA reads TGTGCCAGCAGCAGCAACATCCGGGACAGGAAAAACGAGCAGTACTTC. The encoded protein is CASSSNIRDRKNEQYF. This chain links TRBV9 with TRBJ2-7; TRBD1 agrees at 8 bases. The CDR3 consists of 16 residues. The J segment lost 5 bases and the V segment lost 4 bases, leaving 14 bases of the junction unmatched. Germline CDR1 and CDR2: SGDLS and YYNGEE. Looking up the rest from reference TRBV9 and TRBJ2-7 gives the full variable domain: DSGVTQTPKHLITATGQRVTLRCSPRSGDLSVYWYQQSLDQGLQFLIQYYNGEERAKGNILERFSAQQFPDLHSELNLSSLELGDSALYFCASSSNIRDRKNEQYFGPGTRLTVT.

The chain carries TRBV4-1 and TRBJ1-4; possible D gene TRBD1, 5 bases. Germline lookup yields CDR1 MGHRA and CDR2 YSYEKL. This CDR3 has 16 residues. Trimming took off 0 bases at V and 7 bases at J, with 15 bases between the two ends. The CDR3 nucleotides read TGCGCCAGCAGCCAAGACTGGGCGCAGGGCGGTGAAAAACTGTTTTTT. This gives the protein CASSQDWAQGGEKLFF.

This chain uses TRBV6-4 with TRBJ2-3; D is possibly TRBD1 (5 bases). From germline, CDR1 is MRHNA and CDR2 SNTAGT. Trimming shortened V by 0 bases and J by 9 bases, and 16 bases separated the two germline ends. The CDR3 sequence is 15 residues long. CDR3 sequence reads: CASSDSIQGLGTQYF. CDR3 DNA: TGTGCCAGCAGTGACTCGATCCAGGGCCTCGGCACGCAGTATTTT.

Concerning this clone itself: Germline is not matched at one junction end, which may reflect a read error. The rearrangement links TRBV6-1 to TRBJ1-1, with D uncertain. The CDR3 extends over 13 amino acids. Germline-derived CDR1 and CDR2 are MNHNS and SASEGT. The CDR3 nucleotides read TGTGCCAGCAGTGAACCCGGGAACCCTGAAGCTTTCTTT. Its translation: CASSEPGNPEAFF.

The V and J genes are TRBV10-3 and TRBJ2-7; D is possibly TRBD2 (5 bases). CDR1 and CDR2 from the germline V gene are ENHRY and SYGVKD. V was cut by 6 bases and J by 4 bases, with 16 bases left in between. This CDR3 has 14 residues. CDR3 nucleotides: TGTGCCATCAGCCCGGGGAGAACCACATACGAGCAGTACTTC. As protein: CAISPGRTTYEQYF.

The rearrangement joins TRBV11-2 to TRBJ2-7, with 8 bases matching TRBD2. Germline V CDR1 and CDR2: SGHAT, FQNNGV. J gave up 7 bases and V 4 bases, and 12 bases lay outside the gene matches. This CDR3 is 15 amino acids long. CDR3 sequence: CASSSGGGNPLEQYF. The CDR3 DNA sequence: TGTGCCAGCAGCTCTGGCGGGGGGAACCCCTTAGAGCAGTACTTC.